This TCR beta chain came from a study of T cell repertoires in breast cancer (dated by TCRdb to the mid-2010s). For the study in its entirety: The study profiled tumors, lymph nodes and peripheral blood lymphocytes from breast cancer patients, plus peripheral blood from healthy control donors. The majority of the 20 or so patient tumors analyzed for shared TCRs were ER+/PR+. Controls included nine healthy donors of an age range similar to the patients. On average, sequencing produced about 500,000 sequences per sample and approximately 10 reads per input cell. Given the low mutational burden of breast cancer and the rarity of common mutations in breast cancer, it was reasoned that TCRs shared between breast cancer patients would target shared antigens. Tumors and tumor-involved lymph nodes were minced, digested with Liberase and DNase, and then passed through 70-um and 40-um filters. Blood samples were separated by Ficoll, whereas tumor-free lymph nodes were processed without any enzymatic digestion.

To analyze paired alpha-beta TCRs of CD8+ T cells, the study used an expanded emulsion RT-PCR method with primers covering all TCR V genes. Before emulsion RT-PCR, CD8+ T cells were isolated using a CD8 positive selection kit and then incubated overnight in around 9.1 IU/mL IL-2. Overall study results and their limits: Sentinel lymph nodes involved by tumor shared about fourfold more TCRs with matched tumor repertoires than tumor-free nodes did (approximately 8% versus 2%). Emulsion RT-PCR was considered qualitative rather than quantitative, because transcript abundance and primer differences skewed the recovery of clones. Shared TCRs showed TRBV7 predominance, possibly reflecting tumor recognition or mispriming bias from eight TRBV7 primers. Under 20 TCR pairs were shared across seven or more patient tumors and were rarely found in control blood, which suggested possible tumor specificity. Shared TCRs were encoded by various nucleotide sequences, which suggests selection and expansion based on antigen. Genuine antitumor clones may have been missed because singleton TCRs were discarded and only part of each tumor was sampled.

This clonotype was seen a few times. Its specific antigen is unknown. Its ends do not fully match the called genes, so a read error is possible. In the germline V gene (reference sequence), CDR1 corresponds to SSHAT and CDR2 to FNYEAQ. From the cysteine through the phenylalanine, the CDR3 covers 13 amino acids. Only the CDR3 portion is preserved as DNA: 39 bases, with reading frame beginning at the first base. The library was built by means of emulsion pairing. A second nested PCR with blocking oligos suppressed unpaired genes, then a third nested PCR added Illumina adaptors and barcodes. Each master mix for emulsion RT-PCR held roughly 5,000-260,000 T cells along with C-region, Stepout and V-region primers. Emulsions were generated with the Micellula Emulsion and Purification Kit, and RT-PCR used Qiagen OneStep RT-PCR reagents. The pooled libraries were sequenced on an Illumina MiSeq using paired-end 2 x 250 reads. Concerning the study's data processing: Read pairs were joined in Galaxy and clipped at the engineered overlap into separate alpha and beta files; unclipped reads were discarded. Alpha-beta pairs were assigned with CompleteTCR, a MiTCR-based pipeline that links chains sharing read cluster identifiers using an R script. TCR sequences observed only once, about 1-3.2%, were removed as potential sequencing errors. The public sequencing data were trimmed at Q25 with fastp and processed into clonotypes with MiXCR by TCRdb, which kept only in-frame beta chains. Duplicate CDR3 protein sequences are folded into a single record with the most common DNA and genes. TCRdb's processing, not the authors', yielded these V and J calls. This sample holds roughly 38,000 distinct CDR3 sequences; roughly 42% were observed only once. The ten most abundant clones make up 60% to 75% of the sample.

Recombination linked TRBV7-7 to TRBJ2-1, with the D gene not confidently named. The receptor was isolated from a pool of human donors with breast cancer or a healthy control (not recorded which). Sequencing was carried out using CD8+ T cells. This receptor has the CDR3 CASSLTEYNEQFF. The bases are TGTGCTAGCAGCTTAACGGAGTACAATGAGCAGTTCTTC.